Below are 9 T cell receptor beta chains sequenced from a single sample in a study of blood T cell repertoires in COVID-19 (dated by TCRdb to between 2020 and 2021). The library came from the immunoSEQ multiplex PCR assay. TCRdb limited this immuneACCESS table to in-frame rearrangements with V and J called. A share of clones is missing; checked studies link under half to unresolved V genes, and the rest is unexplained. The sample table records 130,000 to 150,000 clones; 88% of these occur just once. The ten largest clones take up 1.5% to 2% of the sample. Material for sequencing was peripheral blood. These receptors all come from a man between 65 and 79 years old with acute or convalescent COVID-19.

The chain uses TRBV14 and TRBJ2-3; no clear D gene. V lost 4 bases, J lost 8 bases, and 13 bases lay in between. Germline V gene lookup returns CDR1 SGHDN and CDR2 FVKESK. The CDR3 totals 13 residues. The CDR3 is CASSPRSGGTQYF. As DNA, the CDR3 is TGTGCCAGCAGCCCGCGGTCGGGTGGTACGCAGTATTTT.

V and J are TRBV3-1 (or the pseudogene TRBV3-2) and TRBJ2-3; TRBD2 agrees at 12 bases. CDR1 LGHDT and CDR2 YNNKEL come from the germline V gene (reference sequence). The CDR3 spans 17 residues. V trimming: 2 bases; J trimming: 0 bases; junction bases outside the gene matches: 3. CDR3 DNA sequence: TGTGCCAGCAGCCAATACCTAGCGGGGGGGAGCACAGATACGCAGTATTTT. This gives the protein CASSQYLAGGSTDTQYF.

The V and J genes are TRBV18 and TRBJ2-3; D uncertain. This CDR3 contains 14 residues. The V gene's germline CDR1 is KGHSH and CDR2 LQKENI. V shed 3 bases and J shed 4 bases, with 11 bases lying between them. The CDR3 reads CASSPTSTSDTQYF. The CDR3 DNA is TGTGCCAGCTCACCCACAAGTACGTCAGATACGCAGTATTTT. Drawing the rest from reference TRBV18 and TRBJ2-3, the complete variable domain is NAGVMQNPRHLVRRRGQEARLRCSPMKGHSHVYWYRQLPEEGLKFMVYLQKENIIDESGMPKERFSAEFPKEGPSILRIQQVVRGDSAAYFCASSPTSTSDTQYFGPGTRLTVL.

The CDR3 bases are TGTGCCACCAGTGATTTACCCTGGGACAGGGGGTGTTATGAGCAGTTCTTC. Amino acids: CATSDLPWDRGCYEQFF. This rearrangement joins TRBV24-1 to TRBJ2-1, with 11 bases matching TRBD1. The germline CDR1 and CDR2 sequences are KGHDR and SFDVKD. V was pared by 1 base and J by 8 bases, with 9 bases of the junction left unmatched. The CDR3 extends over 17 amino acids.

The rearrangement joins TRBV5-1 to TRBJ1-6; possibly TRBD1 for D (6 bases). Trimming shortened V by 5 bases and J by 9 bases, and 15 bases separated the two germline ends. CDR1 SGHRS and CDR2 YFSETQ come from the germline V gene. The CDR3 spans 14 residues. The chain's CDR3 is CASSTGPGISPLHF. The CDR3 region has the DNA TGCGCCAGCAGTACAGGGCCTGGAATTTCACCCCTCCACTTT. Variable domain in full (rest from reference TRBV5-1 and TRBJ1-6): KAGVTQTPRYLIKTRGQQVTLSCSPISGHRSVSWYQQTPGQGLQFLFEYFSETQRNKGNFPGRFSGRQFSNSRSEMNVSTLELGDSALYLCASSTGPGISPLHFGNGTRLTVT.

V usage is TRBV10-1 and J usage is TRBJ2-3; TRBD2 agrees at 8 bases. The trim removed 2 bases at V and 2 bases at J, leaving 6 bases unmatched. The CDR3 is 16 amino acids. Germline V CDR1 and CDR2: WNHNN, SYGVQD (reference sequence). CDR3 bases: TGCGCCAGCAGTGAGGGGCTAGCGGGCCCCACAGATACGCAGTATTTT. The encoded protein is CASSEGLAGPTDTQYF.

This clone showed up just once. The gene calls are TRBV19 and TRBJ1-1, with D uncertain. The germline CDR1 and CDR2 sequences are LNHDA and SQIVND (reference sequence). Trimming pared 6 bases from V and 2 bases from J, leaving 19 bases between. The CDR3 sequence is 16 residues long. The CDR3 sequence is CASSLVGVGQNTEAFF. CDR3 sequence (DNA): TGTGCCAGTAGCCTCGTCGGGGTGGGCCAAAACACTGAAGCTTTCTTT.

This clone was picked up one time. This rearrangement joins TRBV7-8 to TRBJ1-5; D call uncertain. The CDR3 has 15 amino acids. Germline V CDR1 and CDR2: SGHVS, FQNEAQ. V was cut by 1 base and J by 5 bases, with 12 bases left in between. CDR3 coding DNA: TGTGCCAGCAGCTTAGAAATGGGAGAGTATCAGCCCCAGCATTTT. This codes for CASSLEMGEYQPQHF. The full variable domain, its missing parts supplied by reference TRBV7-8 and TRBJ1-5, is GAGVSQSPRYKVAKRGQDVALRCDPISGHVSLFWYQQALGQGPEFLTYFQNEAQLDKSGLPSDRFFAERPEGSVSTLKIQRTQQEDSAVYLCASSLEMGEYQPQHFGDGTRLSIL.

The V call is TRBV28, the J call TRBJ1-1; 7 bases line up with TRBD1. Per germline, CDR1 MDHEN and CDR2 SYDVKM. The CDR3 consists of 15 residues. V lost 6 bases, J lost 3 bases, and 10 bases stayed unmatched. The CDR3 spells CASRLPTGAHTEAFF. The CDR3, as DNA: TGTGCCAGCAGGCTTCCTACAGGGGCCCACACTGAAGCTTTCTTT.